The clone carrying this TCR beta chain has a single count. Its antigen is not known. The data derive from a study of T cell responses to AZD1222 COVID-19 vaccine. Points from the study as a whole: Only five to seven individuals given AZD1222 were seropositive at baseline.

Assay used: immunoSEQ multiplex PCR; TCRdb lists only in-frame clones, some missing. The table records more than 85,000 clones, around 87% of them present only once. CDR3 length equals 13 residues. V shed 2 bases and J shed 4 bases, with 7 bases lying between them. The sample consisted of peripheral blood, taken 28 days after the second AZD1222 dose. This clonotype was obtained from an adult who received the AZD1222 COVID-19 vaccine. The V call is TRBV12-3 or TRBV12-4, the J call TRBJ2-3; D is undetermined. CDR3 sequence (DNA): TGTGCCAGCAGTTTAATCTTCGCAGATACGCAGTATTTT. It is translated as CASSLIFADTQYF.